The 27 T cell receptor beta chains presented below share a single source sample, sequenced in a study of metastatic and nonmetastatic thyroid tumors. Before thyroid surgery, none of the patients had received any treatment. TCRdb re-called the PCR reads with MiXCR. The sample holds about 22,000 clones, about 16% seen once. Sequenced input: blood. The receptors here all came from a male donor with papillary thyroid cancer or a benign thyroid nodule (not recorded which). Some clones in this sample may be carry-over from other donors' samples.

The chain has TRBV27 and TRBJ2-7, with D perhaps TRBD2 (6 bases). Trimming removed 8 bases at V and 5 bases at J, with 16 bases between. Germline values: CDR1 MNHEY, CDR2 SMNVEV (reference sequence). There are 13 residues in the CDR3. CDR3 sequence (DNA): TGTGCCAGCCGATCACCGGGAGCGGACGAGCAGTACTTC. This sequence encodes CASRSPGADEQYF.

By sample fraction, this clone is medium-sized. The rearrangement uses TRBV6-1 and TRBJ1-1; D gene uncertain. The CDR3 extends over 14 amino acids. V lost 8 bases, J lost 3 bases, and 16 bases lay in between. Germline V gene data show CDR1 as MNHNS and CDR2 as SASEGT. DNA of the CDR3: TGTGCCAGCCCCCCGCGGGGAGTTTACACTGAAGCTTTCTTT. Its protein product is CASPPRGVYTEAFF.

This clone was detected many times. V gene TRBV29-1 combines with J gene TRBJ2-7; 11 bases map to TRBD2. V dropped 7 bases and J dropped 4; count of bases not matched to a gene: 6. CDR3 length: 13 amino acids. From germline, CDR1 is SQVTM and CDR2 ANQGSEA. The chain's CDR3 is CSDELAGDYEQYF. CDR3 sequence (DNA): TGCAGCGACGAACTAGCGGGAGATTACGAGCAGTACTTC.

This clone was seen ten or more times. The chain employs TRBV5-1 and TRBJ2-5; D is perhaps TRBD2 (6 bases). Per germline, CDR1 SGHRS and CDR2 YFSETQ. The CDR3 totals 13 residues. Trimming stripped 2 bases from V and 5 bases from J, with 10 bases between. CDR3 amino acids: CASSLTGVETQYF. CDR3 in DNA: TGCGCCAGCAGCTTAACGGGGGTGGAGACCCAGTACTTC.

This clone was seen repeatedly, ten times or more. The chain couples TRBV9 to TRBJ2-7; D uncertain. The CDR3 length is 13 residues. CDR1 and CDR2 (germline): SGDLS, YYNGEE. The germline V and J ends were trimmed by 0 bases and 5 bases, with 9 bases remaining between them. The CDR3 DNA follows: TGTGCCAGCAGCGTAGTTAGGTGGCACGAGCAGTACTTC. Translation gives CASSVVRWHEQYF.

Ten or more counts support this clone. The gene calls are TRBV7-9 and TRBJ1-1; D uncertain. From germline, CDR1 is SEHNR and CDR2 FQNEAQ (reference sequence). Trimming pared 1 base from V and 4 bases from J, leaving 10 bases between. CDR3 length: 14 residues. This chain's CDR3 is CASSLGGKFTEAFF. The CDR3 bases are TGTGCCAGCAGCTTAGGTGGGAAATTCACTGAAGCTTTCTTT.

This clone was detected many times. The chain carries TRBV12-3 or TRBV12-4 and TRBJ2-2, with D unresolved. Trimming cost V 2 bases and J 5 bases, with 9 bases left between them. The CDR3 extends over 14 amino acids. The CDR3 coding sequence is TGTGCCAGCAGTTTAAACTATTATACCGGGGAGCTGTTTTTT. Amino acids: CASSLNYYTGELFF.

This clone was seen ten or more times. The chain carries TRBV29-1 and TRBJ1-5; 8 bases align to TRBD1. Germline V gives CDR1 SQVTM, CDR2 ANQGSEA. The CDR3 extends over 13 amino acids. Trimming removed 4 bases from V and 5 bases from J; junction bases left unmatched: 4. CDR3 sequence (DNA): TGCAGCGTTGGACAGGGGCTAGATCAGCCCCAGCATTTT. Protein sequence: CSVGQGLDQPQHF. The full variable domain, rest sourced from reference TRBV29-1 and TRBJ1-5, is SAVISQKPSRDICQRGTSLTIQCQVDSQVTMMFWYRQQPGQSLTLIATANQGSEATYESGFVIDKFPISRPNLTFSTLTVSNMSPEDSSIYLCSVGQGLDQPQHFGDGTRLSIL.

V gene TRBV7-2 combines with J gene TRBJ2-5, with 9 nucleotides matching TRBD2. The CDR3 is made up of 15 amino acids. From germline, CDR1 is SGHTA and CDR2 FQGNSA. V lost 5 bases to trimming and J lost 7 bases; unmatched junction nucleotides: 11. CDR3 region: CASSVTSGRDLTQYF. The CDR3, as DNA: TGTGCCAGCAGCGTGACTAGCGGAAGAGATTTGACCCAGTACTTC.

In the case of this clone: A much larger clone differs from this one at a single base, so this may be a read error. The chain recombines TRBV5-1 with TRBJ2-3; 8 bases are shared with TRBD1. Germline-derived CDR1 and CDR2 are SGHRS and YFSETQ. The CDR3 consists of 14 residues. CDR3 in amino acids: CASTRGQGTDAQYF. The CDR3 DNA reads as TGCGCCAGCACTCGCGGACAGGGCACAGATGCGCAGTATTTT.

Only a few counts were recorded for this clone. The junction and the germline gene differ at one end; a read error may be behind it. The chain links TRBV12-3 or TRBV12-4 to TRBJ1-5; 12 nucleotides match TRBD1. CDR3 length: 14 amino acids. The CDR3: CASSPGTGGQPRHF. CDR3 bases: TGTGCCAGCAGTCCCGGGACAGGGGGCCAGCCCCGGCATTTT.

This clone showed up many times. The chain combines TRBV5-1 with TRBJ2-3; 9 nucleotides align to TRBD1. This CDR3 spans 16 amino acids. Germline values: CDR1 SGHRS, CDR2 YFSETQ. V trimming: 4 bases; J trimming: 1 base; junction bases outside the gene matches: 7. The CDR3 is CASSPGDRVGTDTQYF. CDR3 DNA sequence: TGCGCCAGCAGCCCGGGGGACAGGGTGGGCACAGATACGCAGTATTTT. Full variable domain (outside the CDR3, taken from reference TRBV5-1 and TRBJ2-3): KAGVTQTPRYLIKTRGQQVTLSCSPISGHRSVSWYQQTPGQGLQFLFEYFSETQRNKGNFPGRFSGRQFSNSRSEMNVSTLELGDSALYLCASSPGDRVGTDTQYFGPGTRLTVL.

The sample holds many counts of this clone. A read error is likely, as this CDR3 ends without the conserved phenylalanine or tryptophan. The rearrangement links TRBV29-1 to TRBJ1-2; D might be TRBD1 (5 bases). The CDR3 has 12 amino acids. V lost 7 bases and J lost 6, with 15 bases in between. The germline V gene has CDR1 SQVTM and CDR2 ANQGSEA. CDR3 coding DNA: TGCAGCGGGACGCGGGGCGGCGATGGCTACACCCTC. Protein product: CSGTRGGDGYTL.

V gene TRBV5-8 combines with J gene TRBJ2-4; D tentatively reads TRBD1 or TRBD2 (5 bases each). The CDR3 runs 17 residues. V was shortened by 2 bases and J by 1 base, with 16 bases between the two germline ends. Germline-derived CDR1 and CDR2 are SGHTS and YDEGEE. CDR3 DNA: TGTGCCAGCAGCTTCACCCAGGGAGAAGACGCCAAAAACATTCAGTACTTC. Protein product: CASSFTQGEDAKNIQYF.

This clone has only a few counts. The chain links TRBV5-1 to TRBJ2-5; 8 positions match TRBD1. V gave up 4 bases and J gave up 1 base; unmatched junction bases: 6. Germline loops: CDR1 SGHRS, CDR2 YFSETQ. This CDR3 comprises 15 residues. The CDR3 region is CASSLGQGVQETQYF. The CDR3 DNA reads TGCGCCAGCAGCCTCGGACAGGGCGTCCAAGAGACCCAGTACTTC. Together with reference TRBV5-1 and TRBJ2-5, the CDR3 gives the full variable domain: KAGVTQTPRYLIKTRGQQVTLSCSPISGHRSVSWYQQTPGQGLQFLFEYFSETQRNKGNFPGRFSGRQFSNSRSEMNVSTLELGDSALYLCASSLGQGVQETQYFGPGTRLLVL.

By its share, this clone is medium-sized. The chain has TRBV27 and TRBJ2-7; the D gene is possibly TRBD1 (5 bases). Trimming took 5 bases from V and 1 from J, leaving 9 bases between them. CDR1 is MNHEY and CDR2 is SMNVEV in the germline V gene (reference sequence). CDR3 length: 13 residues. CDR3: CASSTRVSYEQYF. The CDR3 coding sequence is TGTGCCAGCAGTACCAGGGTATCCTACGAGCAGTACTTC.

This clone was detected ten times or more. V is TRBV11-3 and J is TRBJ1-1; unclear D gene. V dropped 3 bases and J dropped 5 bases, with 13 bases sitting between them. CDR3 size: 14 residues. Germline V gene sequence: CDR1 SGHNT, CDR2 YENEEA. The CDR3 is CASSLEAVGTEAFF. DNA of the CDR3: TGTGCCAGCAGCTTGGAGGCGGTGGGGACTGAAGCTTTCTTT.

This clone was observed at least ten times. The chain recombines TRBV20-1 with TRBJ2-1; D ambiguous. The CDR3 length is 11 residues. The V and J ends lost 6 bases and 3 bases respectively, with 6 bases between them. Germline V gene sequence: CDR1 DFQATT, CDR2 SNEGSKA (reference sequence). The CDR3 region has the DNA TGCAGTGCGGGCGTCTACAATGAGCAGTTCTTC. It yields the protein CSAGVYNEQFF.

The table lists this clone with many counts. The rearrangement links TRBV15 to TRBJ1-3, with a tentative D call TRBD1 (5 bases). The germline V gene has CDR1 LNHNV and CDR2 YYDKDF (reference sequence). V was cut by 0 bases and J by 6 bases, with 12 bases left in between. The CDR3 covers 15 residues. As DNA, the CDR3 is TGTGCCACCAGCAGAGATCGGGGGAGTTCAAACACCATATATTTT. This codes for CATSRDRGSSNTIYF.

Regarding this clone: This CDR3 is also generated by other DNA sequences in the sample. The J gene is TRBJ2-5, the V gene TRBV11-2, with D possibly being TRBD1 or TRBD2 (5 bases each). Trimming shortened V by 0 bases and J by 5 bases, and 16 bases separated the two germline ends. The CDR3 runs to 16 residues. Per germline, CDR1 SGHAT and CDR2 FQNNGV. This CDR3 is CASSLEVRGARETQYF. The CDR3 DNA is TGTGCCAGCAGCTTAGAAGTGCGAGGGGCGCGGGAGACCCAGTACTTC.

There are many counts of this clone. The chain employs TRBV6-1 and TRBJ2-1; the D gene is possibly TRBD2 (5 bases). V lost 7 bases and J 3 bases, leaving 13 bases between the germline ends. The CDR3 length is 14 residues. Germline V gene sequence: CDR1 MNHNS, CDR2 SASEGT. The CDR3 nucleotides are TGTGCCAGCACGGGGAGACAAGGCTACAATGAGCAGTTCTTC. Its translation is CASTGRQGYNEQFF.

This clone has at least ten counts. Compared with germline, one end of the junction differs, possibly owing to a read error. The V and J genes are TRBV11-2 and TRBJ2-3; 7 bases agree with TRBD1. The CDR3 consists of 16 residues. Germline V gives CDR1 SGHAT, CDR2 FQNNGV. The DNA for the CDR3 is TGTGCCGGCAGCTCCCCCCGGGACAGCTTCACAGATACGCAGTATTTT. Encoded protein: CAGSSPRDSFTDTQYF. The variable domain in full, completed from reference TRBV11-2 and TRBJ2-3, reads EAGVAQSPRYKIIEKRQSVAFWCNPISGHATLYWYQQILGQGPKLLIQFQNNGVVDDSQLPKDRFSAERLKGVDSTLKIQPAKLEDSAVYLCAGSSPRDSFTDTQYFGPGTRLTVL.

This clone was observed at least ten times. The chain links TRBV7-9 to TRBJ1-1, with D possibly matching TRBD1 (6 bases). V was shortened by 2 bases and J by 2 bases, with 9 bases between the two germline ends. From germline, CDR1 is SEHNR and CDR2 FQNEAQ (reference sequence). CDR3 size: 14 residues. The CDR3 DNA reads as TGTGCCAGCAGCTTAACGGGACAAAACACTGAAGCTTTCTTT. Amino acid sequence: CASSLTGQNTEAFF.

The sample holds many counts of this clone. V and J are TRBV2 and TRBJ1-3; D perhaps matches TRBD1 (5 bases). The CDR3 length is 14 residues. The germline V gene encodes CDR1 SNHLY and CDR2 FYNNEI. Trimming pared 6 bases from V and 5 bases from J, leaving 14 bases between. The CDR3 loop is CASSTQADRNTIYF. Here the CDR3 DNA reads TGTGCCAGCAGCACACAGGCTGACCGAAACACCATATATTTT.

This clone was seen only a few times. The junction differs from germline at one of its ends, possibly a read error. CDR3: CASSEFSRGADTQYF. CDR3 sequence (DNA): TGTGCAAGCAGTGAATTTAGCAGGGGGGCAGATACGCAGTATTTT. V and J are TRBV6-1 and TRBJ2-3, with D perhaps TRBD1 (7 bases). Looked up from germline, CDR1 is MNHNS and CDR2 is SASEGT. The CDR3 consists of 15 residues.

This clone occurred many times. This chain links TRBV6-1 with TRBJ1-2; possible D gene TRBD1, 6 bases. This CDR3 has 12 amino acids. The germline CDR1 and CDR2 sequences are MNHNS and SASEGT. Trimming left V 6 bases short and J 8 bases short, with 13 bases between. The CDR3, as DNA: TGTGCCAGCAGCGAGGGGGGAGGGGGCTACACCTTC. Its translation: CASSEGGGGYTF.

This clone came up many times. V gene TRBV4-1 combines with J gene TRBJ1-2; no clear D gene. The CDR3 runs 13 residues. The germline V gene has CDR1 MGHRA and CDR2 YSYEKL. V was shortened by 1 base and J by 2 bases, with 5 bases between the two germline ends. The chain's CDR3 is CASSQARNYGYTF. The DNA of the CDR3 is TGCGCCAGCAGCCAAGCTAGAAACTATGGCTACACCTTC.